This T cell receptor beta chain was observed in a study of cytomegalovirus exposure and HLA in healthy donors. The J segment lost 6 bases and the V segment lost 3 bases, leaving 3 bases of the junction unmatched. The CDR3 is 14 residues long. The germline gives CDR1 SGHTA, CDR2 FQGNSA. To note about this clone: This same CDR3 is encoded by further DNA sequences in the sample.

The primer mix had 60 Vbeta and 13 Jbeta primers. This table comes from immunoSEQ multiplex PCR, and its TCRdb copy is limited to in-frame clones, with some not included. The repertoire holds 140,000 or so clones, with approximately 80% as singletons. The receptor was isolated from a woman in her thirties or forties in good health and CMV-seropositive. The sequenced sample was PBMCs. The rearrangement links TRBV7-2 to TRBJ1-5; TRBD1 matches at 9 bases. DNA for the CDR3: TGTGCCAGCAGCTTGGGACAGGGTGGTCAGCCCCAGCATTTT. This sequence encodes CASSLGQGGQPQHF.